This T cell receptor beta chain was identified during a study of blood T cell repertoires in COVID-19. About the research overall: The United States, Italy and Spain provided the acute and convalescent COVID-19 samples. Nucleic acid was either cDNA or gDNA, and it came from T cells, B-cell-depleted T cells, or PBMCs.

The CDR3 extends over 13 amino acids. The germline V and J ends were trimmed by 10 bases and 5 bases, with 15 bases remaining between them. The germline V gene has CDR1 KGHDR and CDR2 SFDVKD. Produced via immunoSEQ multiplex PCR; TCRdb's table is partial and in-frame only. The sample has 260,000 or so clones; around 88% are singletons. The receptor was isolated from an elderly man with acute or convalescent COVID-19. The specimen sequenced was peripheral blood. This chain connects TRBV24-1 to TRBJ2-3, with D perhaps matching TRBD2 (7 bases). The CDR3 DNA is TGTGCCACTTCGGAAGGGGGGGAAGATACGCAGTATTTT. Translation gives CATSEGGEDTQYF.